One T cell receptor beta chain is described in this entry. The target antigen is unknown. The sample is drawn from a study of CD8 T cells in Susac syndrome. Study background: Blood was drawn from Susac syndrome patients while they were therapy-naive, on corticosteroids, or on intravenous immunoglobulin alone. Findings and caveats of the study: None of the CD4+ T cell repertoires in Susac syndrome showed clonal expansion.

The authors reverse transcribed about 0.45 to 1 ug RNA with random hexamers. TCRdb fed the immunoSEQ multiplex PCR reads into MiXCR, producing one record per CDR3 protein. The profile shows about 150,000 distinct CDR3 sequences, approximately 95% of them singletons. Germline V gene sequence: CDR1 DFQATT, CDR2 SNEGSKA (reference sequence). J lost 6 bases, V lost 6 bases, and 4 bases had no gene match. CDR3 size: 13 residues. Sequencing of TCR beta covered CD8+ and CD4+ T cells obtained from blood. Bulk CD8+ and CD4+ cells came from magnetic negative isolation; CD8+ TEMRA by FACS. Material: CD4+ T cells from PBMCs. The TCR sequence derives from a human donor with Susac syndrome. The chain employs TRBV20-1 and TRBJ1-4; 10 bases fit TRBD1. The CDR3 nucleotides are TGCAGTGCCAGGACAGGGGGGGATGAAAAACTGTTTTTT. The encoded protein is CSARTGGDEKLFF.